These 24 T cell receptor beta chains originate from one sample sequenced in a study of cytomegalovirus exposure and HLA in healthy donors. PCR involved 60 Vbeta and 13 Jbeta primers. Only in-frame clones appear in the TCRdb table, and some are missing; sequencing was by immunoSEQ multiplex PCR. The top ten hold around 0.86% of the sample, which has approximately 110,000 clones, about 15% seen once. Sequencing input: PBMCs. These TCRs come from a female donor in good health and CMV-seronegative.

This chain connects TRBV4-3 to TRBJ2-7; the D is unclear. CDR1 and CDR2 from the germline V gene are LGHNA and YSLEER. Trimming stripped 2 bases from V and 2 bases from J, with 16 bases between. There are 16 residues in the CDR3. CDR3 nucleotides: TGCGCCAGCAGCCAAAATGGTGGGCGCAGTGCCTACGAGCAGTACTTC. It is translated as CASSQNGGRSAYEQYF.

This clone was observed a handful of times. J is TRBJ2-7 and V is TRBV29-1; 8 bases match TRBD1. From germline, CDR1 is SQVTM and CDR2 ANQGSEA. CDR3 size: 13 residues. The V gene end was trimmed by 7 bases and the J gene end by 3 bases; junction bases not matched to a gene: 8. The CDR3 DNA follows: TGCAGCGCCCTGACAGGGGTGGGCTACGAGCAGTACTTC. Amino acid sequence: CSALTGVGYEQYF.

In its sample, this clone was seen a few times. The CDR3 loop is CASSSGTGGNTIYF. The CDR3 DNA reads TGCGCCAGCAGCTCCGGGACAGGGGGTAACACCATATATTTT. The chain links TRBV5-1 to TRBJ1-3, with TRBD1 identical over 11 bases. Germline CDR1 and CDR2: SGHRS and YFSETQ. This CDR3 is built from 14 residues. The V gene end was trimmed by 3 bases and the J gene end by 7 bases; junction bases not matched to a gene: 3.

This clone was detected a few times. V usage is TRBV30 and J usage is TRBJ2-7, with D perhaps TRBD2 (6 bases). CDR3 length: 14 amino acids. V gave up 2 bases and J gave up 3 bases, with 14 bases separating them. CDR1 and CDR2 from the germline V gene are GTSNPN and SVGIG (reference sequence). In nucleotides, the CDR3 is TGTGCCTGGAGTCGGTCTAGCGCTCACTACGAGCAGTACTTC. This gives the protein CAWSRSSAHYEQYF.

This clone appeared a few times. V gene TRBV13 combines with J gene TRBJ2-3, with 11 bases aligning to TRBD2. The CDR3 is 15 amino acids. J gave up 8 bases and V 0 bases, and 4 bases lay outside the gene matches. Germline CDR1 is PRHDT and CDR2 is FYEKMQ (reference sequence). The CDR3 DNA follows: TGTGCCAGCAGCTTAGGACTAGCGGGGGAGGTTACGCAGTATTTT. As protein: CASSLGLAGEVTQYF.

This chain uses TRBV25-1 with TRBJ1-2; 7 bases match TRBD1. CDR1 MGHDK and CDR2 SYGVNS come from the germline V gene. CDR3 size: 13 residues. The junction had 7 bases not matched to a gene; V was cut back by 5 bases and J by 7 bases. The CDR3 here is CASSMTGSGGYTF. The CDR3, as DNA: TGTGCCAGCAGTATGACAGGGTCGGGTGGCTACACCTTC.

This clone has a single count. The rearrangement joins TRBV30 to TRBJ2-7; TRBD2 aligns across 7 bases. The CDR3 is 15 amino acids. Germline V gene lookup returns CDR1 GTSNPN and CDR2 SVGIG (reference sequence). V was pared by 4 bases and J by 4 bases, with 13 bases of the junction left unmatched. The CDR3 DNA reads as TGTGCCTGGACCCTATACCGGGACTACAGTTACGAGCAGTACTTC. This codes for CAWTLYRDYSYEQYF.

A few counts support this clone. CDR3 in DNA: TGTGCCAGTAGTGCCGAGACAGGGGCCCAGCCCTACGAGCAGTACTTC. This translates into CASSAETGAQPYEQYF. The chain combines TRBV19 with TRBJ2-7, with 8 bases that match TRBD1. Germline-derived CDR1 and CDR2 are LNHDA and SQIVND (reference sequence). CDR3 size: 16 residues. V was pared by 5 bases and J by 2 bases, with 11 bases of the junction left unmatched. The variable domain in full, completed from reference TRBV19 and TRBJ2-7, reads DGGITQSPKYLFRKEGQNVTLSCEQNLNHDAMYWYRQDPGQGLRLIYYSQIVNDFQKGDIAEGYSVSREKKESFPLTVTSAQKNPTAFYLCASSAETGAQPYEQYFGPGTRLTVT.

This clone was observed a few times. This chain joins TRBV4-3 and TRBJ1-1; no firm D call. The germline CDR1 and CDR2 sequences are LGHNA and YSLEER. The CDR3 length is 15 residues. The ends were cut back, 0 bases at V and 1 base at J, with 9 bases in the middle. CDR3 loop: CASSQDFHQNTEAFF. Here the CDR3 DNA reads TGCGCCAGCAGCCAAGATTTCCATCAGAACACTGAAGCTTTCTTT.

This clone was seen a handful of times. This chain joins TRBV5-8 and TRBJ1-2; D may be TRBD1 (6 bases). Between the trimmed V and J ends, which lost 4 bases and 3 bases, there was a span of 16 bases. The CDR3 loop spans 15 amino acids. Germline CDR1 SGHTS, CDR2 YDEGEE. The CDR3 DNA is TGTGCCAGCAGCACCCCCCAGGGGACCTACTATGGCTACACCTTC. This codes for CASSTPQGTYYGYTF.

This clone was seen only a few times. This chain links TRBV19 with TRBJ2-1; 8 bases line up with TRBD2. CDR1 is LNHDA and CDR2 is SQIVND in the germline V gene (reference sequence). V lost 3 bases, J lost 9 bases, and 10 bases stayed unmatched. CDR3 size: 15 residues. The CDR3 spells CASSMSPGGLGEQFF. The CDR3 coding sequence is TGTGCCAGTAGTATGTCCCCGGGGGGGCTCGGTGAGCAGTTCTTC.

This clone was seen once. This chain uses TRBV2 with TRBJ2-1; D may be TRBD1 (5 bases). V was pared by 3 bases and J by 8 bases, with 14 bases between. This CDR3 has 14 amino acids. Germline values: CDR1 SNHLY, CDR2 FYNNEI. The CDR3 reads CASSETGLGHEQFF. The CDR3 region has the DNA TGTGCCAGCAGTGAGACTGGGTTGGGGCATGAGCAGTTCTTC. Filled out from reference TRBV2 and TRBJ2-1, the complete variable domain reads EPEVTQTPSHQVTQMGQEVILRCVPISNHLYFYWYRQILGQKVEFLVSFYNNEISEKSEIFDDQFSVERPDGSNFTLKIRSTKLEDSAMYFCASSETGLGHEQFFGPGTRLTVL.

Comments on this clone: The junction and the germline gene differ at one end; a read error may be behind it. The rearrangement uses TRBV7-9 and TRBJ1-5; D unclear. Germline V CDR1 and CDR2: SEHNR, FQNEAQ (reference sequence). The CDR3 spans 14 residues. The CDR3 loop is CASSLEGANRPQHF. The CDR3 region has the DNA TGTGCCAGCAGCTTAGAGGGAGCGAATCGGCCCCAGCATTTT.

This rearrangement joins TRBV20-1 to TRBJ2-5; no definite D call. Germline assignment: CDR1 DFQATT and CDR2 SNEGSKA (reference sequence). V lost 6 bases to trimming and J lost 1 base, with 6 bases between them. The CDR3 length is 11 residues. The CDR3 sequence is CSAAVQETQYF. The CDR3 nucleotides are TGCAGTGCGGCGGTCCAAGAGACCCAGTACTTC.

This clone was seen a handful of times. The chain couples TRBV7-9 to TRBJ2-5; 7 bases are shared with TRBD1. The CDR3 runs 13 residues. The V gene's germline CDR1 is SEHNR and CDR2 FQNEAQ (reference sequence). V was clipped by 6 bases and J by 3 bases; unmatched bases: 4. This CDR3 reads CASSRTGEETQYF. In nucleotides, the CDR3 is TGTGCCAGCAGTAGAACAGGGGAAGAGACCCAGTACTTC.

CDR3 sequence reads: CASSIDRGDQPQHF. In nucleotides, the CDR3 is TGTGCCAGTAGTATAGACAGGGGAGATCAGCCCCAGCATTTT. The chain joins TRBV19 to TRBJ1-5; possibly TRBD1 for D (6 bases). The CDR3 spans 14 residues. Trimming removed 0 bases at V and 5 bases at J, with 8 bases between. Germline CDR1 LNHDA, CDR2 SQIVND (reference sequence). The whole variable domain, remainder taken from reference TRBV19 and TRBJ1-5, is DGGITQSPKYLFRKEGQNVTLSCEQNLNHDAMYWYRQDPGQGLRLIYYSQIVNDFQKGDIAEGYSVSREKKESFPLTVTSAQKNPTAFYLCASSIDRGDQPQHFGDGTRLSIL.

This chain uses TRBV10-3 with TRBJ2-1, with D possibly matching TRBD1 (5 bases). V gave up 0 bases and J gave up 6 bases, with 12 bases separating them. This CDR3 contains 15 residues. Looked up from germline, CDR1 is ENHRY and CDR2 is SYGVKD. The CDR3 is CAISESIEGANEQFF. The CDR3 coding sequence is TGTGCCATCAGTGAGTCGATCGAAGGGGCCAATGAGCAGTTCTTC.

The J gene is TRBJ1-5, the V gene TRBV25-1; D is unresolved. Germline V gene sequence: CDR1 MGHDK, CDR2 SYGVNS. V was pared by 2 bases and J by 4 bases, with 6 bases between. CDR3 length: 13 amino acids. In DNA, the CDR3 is TGTGCCAGCAGTGAACGGTGGAATCAGCCCCAGCATTTT. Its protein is CASSERWNQPQHF. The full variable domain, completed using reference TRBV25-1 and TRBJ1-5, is EADIYQTPRYLVIGTGKKITLECSQTMGHDKMYWYQQDPGMELHLIHYSYGVNSTEKGDLSSESTVSRIRTEHFPLTLESARPSHTSQYLCASSERWNQPQHFGDGTRLSIL.

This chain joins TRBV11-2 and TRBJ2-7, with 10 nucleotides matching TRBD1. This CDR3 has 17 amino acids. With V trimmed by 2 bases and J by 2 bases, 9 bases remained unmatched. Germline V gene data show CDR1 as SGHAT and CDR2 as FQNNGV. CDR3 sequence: CASSLRFGTGDPYEQYF. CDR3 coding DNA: TGTGCCAGCAGCTTAAGGTTTGGGACAGGGGACCCCTACGAGCAGTACTTC.

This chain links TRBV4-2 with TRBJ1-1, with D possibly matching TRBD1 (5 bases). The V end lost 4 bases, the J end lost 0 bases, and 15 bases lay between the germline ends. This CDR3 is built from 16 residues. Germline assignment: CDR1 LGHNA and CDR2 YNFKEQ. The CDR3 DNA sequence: TGTGCCAGCAGCCCGAAGAAAGGGGTACTGAACACTGAAGCTTTCTTT. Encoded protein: CASSPKKGVLNTEAFF.

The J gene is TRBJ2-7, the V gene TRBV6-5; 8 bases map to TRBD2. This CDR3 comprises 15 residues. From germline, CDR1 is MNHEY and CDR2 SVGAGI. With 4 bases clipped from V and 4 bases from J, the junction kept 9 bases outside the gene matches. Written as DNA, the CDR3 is TGTGCCAGCAGTTCGTCGGCTAGCGGGCCGTACGAGCAGTACTTC. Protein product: CASSSSASGPYEQYF.

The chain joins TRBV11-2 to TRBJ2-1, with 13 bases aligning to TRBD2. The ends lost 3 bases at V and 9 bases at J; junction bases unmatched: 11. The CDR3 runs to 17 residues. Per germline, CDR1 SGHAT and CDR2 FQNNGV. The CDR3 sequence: CASSFFGVGLAGVEQFF. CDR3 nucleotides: TGTGCCAGCAGCTTCTTCGGAGTCGGACTAGCGGGAGTTGAGCAGTTCTTC.

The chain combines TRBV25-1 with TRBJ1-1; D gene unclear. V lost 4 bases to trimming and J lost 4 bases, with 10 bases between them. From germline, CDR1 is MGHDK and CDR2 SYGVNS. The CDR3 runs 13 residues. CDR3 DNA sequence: TGTGCCAGCAGTGTCTACCTCGCCACTGAAGCTTTCTTT. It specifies CASSVYLATEAFF.

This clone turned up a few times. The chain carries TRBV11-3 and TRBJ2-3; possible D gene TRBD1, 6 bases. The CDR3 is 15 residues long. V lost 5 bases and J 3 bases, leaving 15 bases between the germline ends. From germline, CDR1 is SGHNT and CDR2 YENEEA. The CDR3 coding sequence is TGTGCCAGCAGCCCTACAGGGAAAGGTACAGATACGCAGTATTTT. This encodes CASSPTGKGTDTQYF.